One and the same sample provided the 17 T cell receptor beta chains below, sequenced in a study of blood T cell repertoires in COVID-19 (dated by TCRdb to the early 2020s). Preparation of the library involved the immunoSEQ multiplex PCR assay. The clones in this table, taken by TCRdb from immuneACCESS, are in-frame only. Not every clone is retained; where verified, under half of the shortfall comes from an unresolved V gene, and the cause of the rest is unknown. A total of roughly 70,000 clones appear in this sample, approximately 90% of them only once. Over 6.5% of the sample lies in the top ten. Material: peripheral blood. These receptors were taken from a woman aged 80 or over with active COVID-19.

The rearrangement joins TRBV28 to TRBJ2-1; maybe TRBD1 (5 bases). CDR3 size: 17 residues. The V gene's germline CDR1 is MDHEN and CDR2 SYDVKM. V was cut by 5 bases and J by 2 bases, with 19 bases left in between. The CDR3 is CASSPFQGVGPYNEQFF. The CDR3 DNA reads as TGTGCCAGCAGTCCATTTCAAGGGGTGGGGCCCTACAATGAGCAGTTCTTC.

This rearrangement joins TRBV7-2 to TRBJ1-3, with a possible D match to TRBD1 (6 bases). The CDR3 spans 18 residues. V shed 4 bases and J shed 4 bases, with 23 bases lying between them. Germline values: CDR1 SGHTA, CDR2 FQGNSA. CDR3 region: CASSSRGGKGGSGNTIYF. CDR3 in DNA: TGTGCCAGCAGCTCCCGCGGGGGAAAGGGGGGCTCCGGAAACACCATATATTTT.

Here the CDR3 DNA reads TGCGCCAGCAGCCCCCGGGGGAACACTGAAGCTTTCTTT. This codes for CASSPRGNTEAFF. The chain uses TRBV5-1 and TRBJ1-1; unclear D gene. Trimming took 4 bases from V and 1 from J, leaving 8 bases between them. The CDR3 loop spans 13 amino acids. Germline CDR1 reads SGHRS; CDR2 reads YFSETQ.

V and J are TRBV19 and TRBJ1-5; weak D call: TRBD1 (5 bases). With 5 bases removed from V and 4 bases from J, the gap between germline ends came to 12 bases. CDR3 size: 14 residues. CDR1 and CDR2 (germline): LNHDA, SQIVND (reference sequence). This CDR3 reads CASSVSRGNQPQHF. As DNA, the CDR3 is TGTGCCAGTAGTGTTTCTCGGGGGAATCAGCCCCAGCATTTT.

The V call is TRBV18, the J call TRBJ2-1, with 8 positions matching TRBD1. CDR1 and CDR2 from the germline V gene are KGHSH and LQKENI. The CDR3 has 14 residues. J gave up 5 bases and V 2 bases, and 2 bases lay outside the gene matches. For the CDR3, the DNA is TGTGCCAGCTCACCAAGGGACAGGAACAATGAGCAGTTCTTC. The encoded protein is CASSPRDRNNEQFF.

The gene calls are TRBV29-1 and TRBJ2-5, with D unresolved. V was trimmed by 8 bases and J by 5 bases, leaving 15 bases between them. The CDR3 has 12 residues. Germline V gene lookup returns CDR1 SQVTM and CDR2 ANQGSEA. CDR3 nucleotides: TGCAGCTCATCTGACTCGGCCGAGACCCAGTACTTC. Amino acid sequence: CSSSDSAETQYF. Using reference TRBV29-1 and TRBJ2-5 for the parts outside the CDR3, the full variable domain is SAVISQKPSRDICQRGTSLTIQCQVDSQVTMMFWYRQQPGQSLTLIATANQGSEATYESGFVIDKFPISRPNLTFSTLTVSNMSPEDSSIYLCSSSDSAETQYFGPGTRLLVL.

CDR3 in amino acids: CASSGVGQLAKNIQYF. CDR3 bases: TGTGCCAGCAGTGGCGTAGGACAGCTAGCCAAAAACATTCAGTACTTC. V usage is TRBV6-1 and J usage is TRBJ2-4; the D gene is possibly TRBD1 (6 bases). The CDR3 is 16 amino acids. V was cut by 4 bases and J by 0 bases, with 13 bases left in between. CDR1 and CDR2 from the germline V gene are MNHNS and SASEGT.

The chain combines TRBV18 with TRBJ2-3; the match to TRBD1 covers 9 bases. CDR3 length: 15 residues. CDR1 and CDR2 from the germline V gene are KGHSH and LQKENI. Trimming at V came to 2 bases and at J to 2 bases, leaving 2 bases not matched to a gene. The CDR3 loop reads CASSPGTGTTDTQYF. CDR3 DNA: TGTGCCAGCTCACCAGGGACAGGGACCACAGATACGCAGTATTTT.

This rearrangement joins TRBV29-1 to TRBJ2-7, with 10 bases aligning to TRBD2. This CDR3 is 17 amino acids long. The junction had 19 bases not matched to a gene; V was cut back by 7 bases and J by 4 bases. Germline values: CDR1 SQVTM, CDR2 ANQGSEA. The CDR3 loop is CSAGGPGTSENKYEQYF. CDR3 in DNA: TGCAGCGCAGGAGGGCCAGGGACTAGCGAGAACAAGTACGAGCAGTACTTC.

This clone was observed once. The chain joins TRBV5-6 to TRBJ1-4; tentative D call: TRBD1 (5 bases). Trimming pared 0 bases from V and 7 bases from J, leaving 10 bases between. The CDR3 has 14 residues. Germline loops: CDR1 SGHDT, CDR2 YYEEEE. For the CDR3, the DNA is TGTGCCAGCAGCTTGGCAGGGTGGGGTGAAAAACTGTTTTTT. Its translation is CASSLAGWGEKLFF.

DNA of the CDR3: TGTGCCACCAGTGATCCGGACTGGGCGGGCGGTACGCAGTATTTT. Translation gives CATSDPDWAGGTQYF. The genes are TRBV24-1 and TRBJ2-3; perhaps TRBD2 as D (5 bases). Trimming took off 3 bases at V and 8 bases at J, with 17 bases between the two ends. The CDR3 loop spans 15 amino acids. Germline V CDR1 and CDR2: KGHDR, SFDVKD.

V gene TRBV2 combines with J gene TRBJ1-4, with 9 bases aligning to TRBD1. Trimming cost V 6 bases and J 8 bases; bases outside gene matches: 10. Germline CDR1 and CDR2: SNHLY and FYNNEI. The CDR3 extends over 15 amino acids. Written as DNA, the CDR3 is TGTGCCAGCAGACTGGGACAGGGTATGAGAGAAAAACTGTTTTTT. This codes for CASRLGQGMREKLFF.

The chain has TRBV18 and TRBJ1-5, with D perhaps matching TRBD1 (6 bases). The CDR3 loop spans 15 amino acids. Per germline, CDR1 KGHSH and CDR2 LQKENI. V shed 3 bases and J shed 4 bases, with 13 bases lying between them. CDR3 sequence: CASSPARTANQPQHF. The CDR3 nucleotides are TGTGCCAGCTCACCGGCGAGGACAGCGAATCAGCCCCAGCATTTT.

The CDR3 DNA is TGTGCCAGTAGTATCGGGACAGCTGAAAAACTGTTTTTT. Residues: CASSIGTAEKLFF. The chain has TRBV19 and TRBJ1-4; 7 bases match TRBD1. V lost 3 bases and J lost 7; bases outside the gene matches: 2. In germline, CDR1 is LNHDA, CDR2 SQIVND (reference sequence). This CDR3 is built from 13 residues.

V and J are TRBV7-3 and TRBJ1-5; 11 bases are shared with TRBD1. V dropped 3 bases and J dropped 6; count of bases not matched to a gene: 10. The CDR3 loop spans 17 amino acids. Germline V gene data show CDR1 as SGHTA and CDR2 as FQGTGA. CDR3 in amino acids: CASSLGPGTGGGQPQHF. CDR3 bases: TGTGCCAGCAGCTTGGGCCCCGGGACAGGGGGTGGTCAGCCCCAGCATTTT.

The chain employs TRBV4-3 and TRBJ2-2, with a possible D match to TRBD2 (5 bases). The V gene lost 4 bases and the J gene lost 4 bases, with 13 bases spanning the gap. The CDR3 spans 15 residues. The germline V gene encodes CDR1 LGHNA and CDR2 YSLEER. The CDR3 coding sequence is TGCGCCAGCAGCCGTAGCCCCCGGGGCACCGGGGAGCTGTTTTTT. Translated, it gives CASSRSPRGTGELFF.

The CDR3 DNA sequence: TGTGCCAGCAGCTTGGCTAGACTAGCGGGACTCACAGATACGCAGTATTTT. Protein product: CASSLARLAGLTDTQYF. The V gene is TRBV5-4, the J gene TRBJ2-3; 11 nucleotides match TRBD2. CDR1 and CDR2 (germline): SGHNT, YYREEE (reference sequence). The ends lost 0 bases at V and 2 bases at J; junction bases unmatched: 5. This CDR3 contains 17 residues.